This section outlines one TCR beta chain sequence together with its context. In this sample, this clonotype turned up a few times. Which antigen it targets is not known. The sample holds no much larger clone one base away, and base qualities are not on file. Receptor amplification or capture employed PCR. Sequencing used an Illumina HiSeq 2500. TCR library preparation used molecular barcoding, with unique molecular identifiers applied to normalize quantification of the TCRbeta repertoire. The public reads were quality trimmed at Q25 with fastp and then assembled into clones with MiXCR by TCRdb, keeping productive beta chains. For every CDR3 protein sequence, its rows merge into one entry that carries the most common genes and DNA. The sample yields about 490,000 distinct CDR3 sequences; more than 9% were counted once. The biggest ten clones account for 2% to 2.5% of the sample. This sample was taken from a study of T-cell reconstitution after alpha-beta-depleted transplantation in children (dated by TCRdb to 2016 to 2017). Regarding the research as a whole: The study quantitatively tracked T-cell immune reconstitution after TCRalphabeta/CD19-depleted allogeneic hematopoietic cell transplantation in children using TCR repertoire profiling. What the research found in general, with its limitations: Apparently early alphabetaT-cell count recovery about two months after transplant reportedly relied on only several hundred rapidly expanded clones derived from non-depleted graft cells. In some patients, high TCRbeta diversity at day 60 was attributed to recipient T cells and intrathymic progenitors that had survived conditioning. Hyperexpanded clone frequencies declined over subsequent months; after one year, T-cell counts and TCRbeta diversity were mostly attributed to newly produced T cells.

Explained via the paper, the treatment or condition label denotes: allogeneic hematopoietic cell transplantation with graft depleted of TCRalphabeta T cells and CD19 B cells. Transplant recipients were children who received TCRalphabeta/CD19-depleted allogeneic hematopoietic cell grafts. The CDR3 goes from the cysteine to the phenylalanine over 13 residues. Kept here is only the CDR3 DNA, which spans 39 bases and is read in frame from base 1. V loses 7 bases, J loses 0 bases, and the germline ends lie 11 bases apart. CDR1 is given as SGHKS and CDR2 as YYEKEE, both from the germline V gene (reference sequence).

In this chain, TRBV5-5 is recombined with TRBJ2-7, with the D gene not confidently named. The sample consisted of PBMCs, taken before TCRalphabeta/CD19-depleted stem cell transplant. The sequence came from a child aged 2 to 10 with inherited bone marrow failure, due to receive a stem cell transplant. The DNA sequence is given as TGTGCCAGCTCGTCTCCGCGCTCCTACGAGCAGTACTTC. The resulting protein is CASSSPRSYEQYF.